This T cell receptor (beta chain) was captured by sequencing in a study of CD8+CD57+ T cells in acquired aplastic anemia. The V and J ends lost 5 bases and 10 bases, in that order; junction bases with no gene match: 13. The CDR3 has 15 residues. Looked up from germline, CDR1 is LNHDA and CDR2 is SQIVND (reference sequence). In patients chosen for sequencing, flow cytometry had shown CD8+CD57+ cell expansion. In its sample, this clonotype was seen many times. The use of genomic DNA as template underpinned the TCR beta VDJ and CDR3 profiling. One entry per CDR3 protein, called by TCRdb with MiXCR from the reads. The sample lists under 200,000 distinct CDR3 sequences, over 70% occurring once.

This sequence joins TRBV19 and TRBJ2-2; 7 bases are a match to TRBD1. The clonotype originates from a human donor with aplastic anemia. What was sequenced was sorted CD4+, CD8+, or CD8+CD57+ T cells (not recorded which) from PBMCs. Here the CDR3 reads CASSFRPGQFTELFF. The CDR3 nucleotides read TGTGCCAGTAGTTTTAGACCGGGACAGTTTACGGAGCTGTTTTTT.